This record looks at one T cell receptor beta chain sequence and its context. This entry comes from a study of blood T cell repertoires in COVID-19. At the level of the study: COVID-19 samples collected from the United States, Italy and Spain covered acute and convalescent phases. PBMCs, B-cell-depleted T cells, or T cells provided the cDNA or gDNA that made up the material.

CDR3 length equals 15 residues. Trimming left V 0 bases short and J 5 bases short, with 11 bases between. Germline V gene data show CDR1 as SGHTA and CDR2 as FQGNSA. Repertoires were generated with immunoSEQ multiplex PCR, while TCRdb's copy carries only in-frame clones and drops some. The table has 70,000 to 95,000 clones, roughly 84% seen once; the top ten hold about 22%. Sequencing was performed on peripheral blood. This TCR derives from a woman aged 50 to 60 with acute or convalescent COVID-19. The V gene is TRBV7-2, the J gene TRBJ1-5, with TRBD1 as a possible D gene (5 bases). CDR3 coding DNA: TGTGCCAGCAGCTTAGCGATTTTCAGGGATCAGCCCCAGCATTTT. Amino acid sequence: CASSLAIFRDQPQHF.